Listed here are 5 T cell receptor beta chains from one sample, sequenced in a study of T cells in Graves' hyperthyroidism and ophthalmopathy. Template material for amplifying TCR beta CDR3 regions consisted of RNA transcripts. With the HTBI primer set, the TCR CDR3 went through a first round of RT-PCR. TCRdb reprocessed the multiplex PCR reads with MiXCR, giving one entry per CDR3 protein. The table shows approximately 380,000 distinct CDR3 sequences, with about a fifth occurring only once. Input material: blood. The receptor source for this set is a woman in her late teens or twenties with Graves' hyperthyroidism.

This clonotype was counted many times. The chain links TRBV2 to TRBJ2-5; TRBD2 might be the D (6 bases). V shed 7 bases and J shed 0 bases, with 12 bases lying between them. Per the germline V gene, CDR1 is SNHLY and CDR2 is FYNNEI. The CDR3 totals 14 residues. As DNA, the CDR3 is TGTGCCAGCACCTCGCGGGGCTACCAAGAGACCCAGTACTTC. Amino acids: CASTSRGYQETQYF.

This clonotype was recorded many times. This sequence joins TRBV12-3 or TRBV12-4 and TRBJ1-2; 8 nucleotides line up with TRBD1. Trimming at V came to 6 bases and at J to 8 bases, leaving 5 bases not matched to a gene. The CDR3 covers 12 residues. CDR3 bases: TGTGCCAGCAGAGGACAGGGAGCCGGCTACACCTTC. Translated: CASRGQGAGYTF.

This clonotype has ten or more counts. The genes are TRBV7-9 and TRBJ1-1, with a weak D call TRBD1 (5 bases). Germline values: CDR1 SEHNR, CDR2 FQNEAQ (reference sequence). The CDR3 is made up of 15 amino acids. V lost 1 base and J 1 base, leaving 10 bases between the germline ends. CDR3 region: CASSLVGTANTEAFF. In nucleotides, the CDR3 is TGTGCCAGCAGCTTAGTGGGGACCGCGAACACTGAAGCTTTCTTT.

The sample holds many counts of this clonotype. This chain uses TRBV2 with TRBJ1-5; maybe TRBD1 (5 bases). V was shortened by 5 bases and J by 5 bases, with 16 bases between the two germline ends. Per the germline V gene, CDR1 is SNHLY and CDR2 is FYNNEI. CDR3 length: 15 amino acids. CDR3 loop: CASSKSEGAHQPQHF. The CDR3 DNA reads TGTGCCAGCAGTAAGTCGGAAGGGGCTCATCAGCCCCAGCATTTT. The whole variable domain, filled in from reference TRBV2 and TRBJ1-5, reads EPEVTQTPSHQVTQMGQEVILRCVPISNHLYFYWYRQILGQKVEFLVSFYNNEISEKSEIFDDQFSVERPDGSNFTLKIRSTKLEDSAMYFCASSKSEGAHQPQHFGDGTRLSIL.

This clonotype was counted at least ten times. The V and J genes are TRBV24-1 and TRBJ1-5; maybe TRBD1 (5 bases). V was trimmed by 4 bases and J by 7 bases, leaving 22 bases between them. Germline V CDR1 and CDR2: KGHDR, SFDVKD. This CDR3 is built from 17 residues. Here the CDR3 DNA reads TGTGCCACCAGTGAGAGGCGGGAGGGAAGGGGTATCCAGCCCCAGCATTTT. Translation gives CATSERREGRGIQPQHF.